This entry is about one T cell receptor (beta chain). This record comes from a study of beta chain features in type 1 diabetes. Expressed TCRB transcripts got sequenced, as all isolated RNA was reverse transcribed. Clones were read by immunoSEQ multiplex PCR, and TCRdb kept only the in-frame ones, dropping some. The data contain around 340,000 clones, around a fifth of them singletons. The sample comprised naive CD4+ T cells from blood. This sequence originates from a woman aged 18-29 years in good health.

The DNA for the CDR3 is TGTGCCTGGAGTTTAAGACTAGCGGGAGCCACCTACGAGCAGTACTTC. Its protein product is CAWSLRLAGATYEQYF. The V gene is TRBV30, the J gene TRBJ2-7, with 12 bases identical to TRBD2. Germline CDR1 is GTSNPN and CDR2 is SVGIG (reference sequence). J was trimmed by 2 bases and V by 2 bases; bases with no gene match: 7. The CDR3 contains 16 residues.